Presented here are 11 T cell receptor beta chains from one specimen sequenced in a study of tumor and adjacent non-tumor tissue in lung cancer. RNA was extracted from bulk tissue without any cell sorting. Distant lung tissue was collected more than 3 cm away from the tumor edge. Three rounds of nested PCR, following a modified ARM-PCR protocol, produced the TCRbeta library. TCRdb passed the multiplex PCR reads through MiXCR, listing each CDR3 protein once. The sample consists of over 80,000 distinct CDR3 sequences, around 76% of them appearing once. The sample was distant non-tumor lung tissue. The receptors were sampled from a woman aged 45-65 years with non-small cell lung cancer.

This clonotype was seen a single time. This chain joins TRBV11-2 and TRBJ2-7; TRBD2 matches 9 bases. The CDR3 sequence is 17 residues long. Trimming cost V 5 bases and J 7 bases; bases outside gene matches: 18. Germline lookup yields CDR1 SGHAT and CDR2 FQNNGV. CDR3 sequence: CASSPRTSERALWEQYF. As DNA, the CDR3 is TGTGCCAGCAGCCCCCGGACTAGCGAGAGGGCACTATGGGAGCAGTACTTC.

The V call is TRBV4-1, the J call TRBJ2-6; D might be TRBD1 (5 bases). This CDR3 contains 14 residues. Trimming left V 7 bases short and J 2 bases short, with 9 bases between. CDR1 MGHRA and CDR2 YSYEKL come from the germline V gene. The CDR3 DNA reads as TGCGCCAGCAATCAGGACACTGGGGCCAACGTCCTGACTTTC. As protein: CASNQDTGANVLTF.

Comment on this clonotype: Sequence at one end of the junction differs from germline and may be a read error. The V call is TRBV12-3 or TRBV12-4, the J call TRBJ1-2; TRBD1 aligns across 7 bases. The CDR3 totals 15 residues. DNA for the CDR3: TGTACCAGCAGTTTAAGGCCCGGGACAGATCTATTACGCACCTTC. It encodes CTSSLRPGTDLLRTF.

V and J are TRBV25-1 and TRBJ1-2; 11 bases match TRBD1. CDR3 size: 18 residues. CDR1 is MGHDK and CDR2 is SYGVNS in the germline V gene. V lost 5 bases, J lost 7 bases, and 18 bases stayed unmatched. CDR3 in amino acids: CASSSPWDRGAEGRGYTF. CDR3 bases: TGTGCCAGCAGTTCTCCGTGGGACAGGGGGGCGGAAGGGCGTGGCTACACCTTC.

Of note for this clonotype: At one end the junction does not follow the germline gene, possibly because of a read error. The chain recombines TRBV20-1 with TRBJ1-5, with D maybe TRBD1 (5 bases). CDR3 length: 14 amino acids. Per germline, CDR1 DFQATT and CDR2 SNEGSKA (reference sequence). The CDR3 DNA follows: TGCATTGCCGTACAATCCAGGGAGGTTCAGCCTCAGCATTTT. This gives the protein CIAVQSREVQPQHF.

On this clonotype: At one end, the junction sequence differs from germline, possibly due to a read error. The V gene is TRBV6-2 or TRBV6-3, the J gene TRBJ2-5, with D perhaps matching TRBD2 (6 bases). The CDR3 length is 14 residues. The V gene's germline CDR1 is MNHEY and CDR2 SVGEGT. The CDR3 spells CAISRGAGQETQCF. DNA for the CDR3: TGTGCCATCAGCCGCGGGGCAGGTCAAGAGACCCAGTGCTTC.

Worth noting for this clonotype: The junction departs from germline at one end; a sequencing error may be responsible. The chain couples TRBV6-2 or TRBV6-3 to TRBJ1-1, with 8 bases fitting TRBD1. Germline V lookup: CDR1 MNHEY, CDR2 SVGEGT. The CDR3 sequence is 14 residues long. CDR3 coding DNA: TGTGCCAGCCGTTACCTCGACAGGGGAGGGATGGCTTTCTTT. This sequence encodes CASRYLDRGGMAFF.

The J gene is TRBJ2-3, the V gene TRBV20-1, with 9 positions matching TRBD1. Germline CDR1 is DFQATT and CDR2 is SNEGSKA (reference sequence). The CDR3 has 13 residues. V gave up 5 bases and J gave up 5 bases; unmatched junction bases: 5. CDR3 sequence (DNA): TGCAGTGCTCCCGGGACAGGGATAGATACGCAGTATTTT. It encodes CSAPGTGIDTQYF.

Turning to this clonotype: The junction departs from germline at one end; a sequencing error may be responsible. This chain links TRBV7-8 with TRBJ2-2; 12 bases line up with TRBD2. Germline CDR1 is SGHVS and CDR2 is FQNEAQ. This CDR3 comprises 19 residues. The CDR3 is CASSLGSWTSGVNTRELFF. The CDR3 DNA sequence: TGTGCCAGCAGCTTAGGCAGTTGGACTAGCGGGGTTAACACCAGGGAGCTGTTTTTT.

This clonotype was found many times. V gene TRBV6-5 combines with J gene TRBJ2-2; 13 nucleotides match TRBD2. CDR1 is MNHEY and CDR2 is SVGAGI in the germline V gene. The CDR3 is 14 residues long. Trimming at V came to 6 bases and at J to 6 bases, leaving 1 base not matched to a gene. The CDR3 reads CASRTSGRAGELFF. The CDR3 DNA reads as TGTGCCAGCAGAACTAGCGGGAGGGCCGGGGAGCTGTTTTTT.

For this clonotype: The conserved phenylalanine or tryptophan normally closing the CDR3 is absent here, so this likely arose from a read error. The V gene is TRBV29-1, the J gene TRBJ2-7; 10 nucleotides agree with TRBD2. CDR3 length: 14 residues. Germline lookup yields CDR1 SQVTM and CDR2 ANQGSEA. The DNA for the CDR3 is TGCTGCTTCATCAGCGGGAGGGCAATCCACGAGCAGTACCAC. Amino acid sequence: CCFISGRAIHEQYH.